A single sample gave rise to the 22 T cell receptor beta chains below, sequenced in a study of blood T cell repertoires in COVID-19. TCRdb keeps only in-frame clones here, not all; method: immunoSEQ multiplex PCR. The sample comprises about 300,000 clones, about 90% of which are singletons, and 6.3% rests with the top ten. The sample taken for sequencing was peripheral blood. Receptors were obtained from a woman in her fifties or sixties with COVID-19, enrolled during active disease.

The V and J genes are TRBV2 and TRBJ2-5; no definite D call. Trimming removed 8 bases from V and 3 bases from J, with 13 bases in between. From germline, CDR1 is SNHLY and CDR2 FYNNEI. The CDR3 covers 13 residues. The CDR3 DNA follows: TGTGCCAGCCATGTAGTCGACAAAGAGACCCAGTACTTC. It translates to CASHVVDKETQYF.

The chain has TRBV9 and TRBJ1-2, with a weak D call TRBD1 (6 bases). This CDR3 is 16 amino acids long. Germline V lookup: CDR1 SGDLS, CDR2 YYNGEE. V gave up 2 bases and J gave up 1 base, with 15 bases separating them. CDR3 region: CASSVGTGLINYGYTF. In DNA, the CDR3 is TGTGCCAGCAGCGTCGGAACAGGGTTAATTAACTATGGCTACACCTTC.

As regards this clone: Compared with germline, one end of the junction differs, possibly owing to a read error. This chain links TRBV6-5 with TRBJ1-1; possible D gene TRBD1, 5 bases. Germline-derived CDR1 and CDR2 are MNHEY and SVGAGI. The CDR3 is made up of 15 amino acids. The CDR3 spells CASSDSGLTNTEAFF. In DNA, the CDR3 is TGTGCCAGCAGTGACTCGGGACTGACGAACACTGAAGCTTTCTTT.

The CDR3 region is CASSPLPTGGLSTEAFF. CDR3 sequence (DNA): TGTGCCAGCTCACCACTTCCAACAGGGGGCCTGAGCACTGAAGCTTTCTTT. The chain links TRBV18 to TRBJ1-1; 9 bases line up with TRBD1. The V and J ends lost 1 base and 4 bases, in that order; junction bases with no gene match: 10. The CDR3 loop spans 17 amino acids. Looked up from germline, CDR1 is KGHSH and CDR2 is LQKENI.

This sequence joins TRBV4-2 and TRBJ2-7, with D perhaps matching TRBD1 (5 bases). CDR1 is LGHNA, CDR2 YNFKEQ, per germline. The CDR3 consists of 14 residues. Trimming removed 5 bases from V and 0 bases from J, with 11 bases in between. CDR3 residues: CASSERTISYEQYF. The CDR3 coding sequence is TGTGCCAGCAGCGAACGGACAATCTCCTACGAGCAGTACTTC.

This sequence joins TRBV27 and TRBJ2-3; the match to TRBD1 covers 9 bases. The CDR3 is 17 residues long. V gave up 6 bases and J gave up 2 bases; unmatched junction bases: 12. Germline loops: CDR1 MNHEY, CDR2 SMNVEV (reference sequence). CDR3 residues: CASSSGTGQSPTDTQYF. CDR3 DNA: TGTGCCAGCAGCTCTGGGACAGGGCAGTCCCCCACAGATACGCAGTATTTT.

This sequence joins TRBV4-2 and TRBJ1-3, with TRBD1 as a possible D gene (5 bases). Germline values: CDR1 LGHNA, CDR2 YNFKEQ. The CDR3 is made up of 15 amino acids. Trimming took 0 bases from V and 4 from J, leaving 10 bases between them. CDR3 in amino acids: CASSQDLRQGNTIYF. CDR3 nucleotide sequence: TGTGCCAGCAGCCAAGATCTGAGACAGGGAAACACCATATATTTT.

This chain links TRBV7-2 with TRBJ2-1; TRBD2 matches 10 bases. The germline V gene encodes CDR1 SGHTA and CDR2 FQGNSA. V was pared by 5 bases and J by 6 bases, with 10 bases of the junction left unmatched. The CDR3 has 16 amino acids. CDR3 in DNA: TGTGCCAGCAGCCCCGATGCTAGCGGGGGAGTCAATGAGCAGTTCTTC. This encodes CASSPDASGGVNEQFF.

V and J are TRBV2 and TRBJ2-3, with a weak D call TRBD2 (5 bases). Germline loops: CDR1 SNHLY, CDR2 FYNNEI. The germline V and J ends were trimmed by 10 bases and 0 bases, with 14 bases remaining between them. CDR3 size: 14 residues. CDR3 residues: CATQRTLSTDTQYF. CDR3 DNA sequence: TGTGCCACCCAACGGACTCTTAGCACAGATACGCAGTATTTT.

This chain links TRBV10-2 with TRBJ2-3, with D unclear. The CDR3 consists of 11 residues. CDR1 WSHSY and CDR2 SAAADI come from the germline V gene. The ends were cut back, 6 bases at V and 3 bases at J, with 4 bases in the middle. This CDR3 reads CASRSTDTQYF. CDR3 bases: TGCGCCAGCAGATCGACAGATACGCAGTATTTT.

This clone appeared a single time. The chain employs TRBV19 and TRBJ1-3, with D unclear. CDR1 and CDR2 (germline): LNHDA, SQIVND (reference sequence). Trimming pared 7 bases from V and 4 bases from J, leaving 11 bases between. CDR3 length: 13 amino acids. The CDR3 spells CASISLGGNTIYF. As DNA, the CDR3 is TGTGCCAGTATCTCGCTAGGAGGAAACACCATATATTTT.

The V call is TRBV16, the J call TRBJ1-1; 9 nucleotides agree with TRBD1. This CDR3 is 15 amino acids long. The junction had 3 bases not matched to a gene; V was cut back by 4 bases and J by 0 bases. Germline V CDR1 and CDR2: KGHSY, FQNENV. CDR3: CASSRRDRVNTEAFF. The CDR3 bases are TGTGCCAGCAGCCGCCGGGACAGGGTGAACACTGAAGCTTTCTTT. The full variable domain, completed using reference TRBV16 and TRBJ1-1, is GEEVAQTPKHLVRGEGQKAKLYCAPIKGHSYVFWYQQVLKNEFKFLISFQNENVFDETGMPKERFSAKCLPNSPCSLEIQATKLEDSAVYFCASSRRDRVNTEAFFGQGTRLTVV.

This sequence joins TRBV12-3 or TRBV12-4 and TRBJ2-3; D is undetermined. The length of the CDR3 is 12 residues. V lost 6 bases and J lost 3, with 7 bases in between. The CDR3 nucleotides are TGTGCCAGCAGCCTCAGGACAGATACGCAGTATTTT. The encoded protein is CASSLRTDTQYF.

V and J are TRBV5-1 and TRBJ2-1; no reliable D call. This CDR3 is built from 14 residues. In germline, CDR1 is SGHRS, CDR2 YFSETQ. Deletions cut 0 bases from V and 3 bases from J, with 7 bases between. The chain's CDR3 is CASSLGSSYNEQFF. In DNA form, the CDR3 reads TGCGCCAGCAGCTTGGGGTCGAGCTACAATGAGCAGTTCTTC.

The chain links TRBV19 to TRBJ1-2; 7 bases are a match to TRBD1. V gave up 8 bases and J gave up 3 bases; unmatched junction bases: 6. This CDR3 is 13 amino acids long. Germline loops: CDR1 LNHDA, CDR2 SQIVND (reference sequence). For the CDR3, the DNA is TGTGCCAGTTCCGACAGGGTGTACTATGGCTACACCTTC. Its protein product is CASSDRVYYGYTF.

The V gene is TRBV19, the J gene TRBJ2-3; a possible D gene is TRBD2 (6 bases). Germline CDR1 LNHDA, CDR2 SQIVND (reference sequence). The ends were cut back, 1 base at V and 5 bases at J, with 13 bases in the middle. The CDR3 loop spans 15 amino acids. CDR3 in amino acids: CASSIGGNLRDTQYF. The CDR3 DNA sequence: TGTGCCAGTAGTATAGGCGGGAACCTACGAGATACGCAGTATTTT.

The V call is TRBV5-1, the J call TRBJ2-1; TRBD2 might be the D (5 bases). Per germline, CDR1 SGHRS and CDR2 YFSETQ. V was pared by 1 base and J by 3 bases, with 11 bases between. This CDR3 region has 15 residues. The DNA of the CDR3 is TGCGCCAGCAGCTTGCTCGGGAATGGCTACAATGAGCAGTTCTTC. As protein: CASSLLGNGYNEQFF.

The chain is built from TRBV27 and TRBJ2-1; a weak D match, TRBD1 (5 bases). V lost 5 bases and J 4 bases, leaving 18 bases between the germline ends. The CDR3 has 16 residues. Germline values: CDR1 MNHEY, CDR2 SMNVEV (reference sequence). The CDR3 sequence: CASSKGSLGQYNEQFF. CDR3 bases: TGTGCCAGCAGTAAAGGTTCTTTGGGGCAATACAATGAGCAGTTCTTC.

The chain is built from TRBV11-2 and TRBJ2-7; the D gene is possibly TRBD1 (6 bases). This CDR3 contains 15 residues. Per the germline V gene, CDR1 is SGHAT and CDR2 is FQNNGV. The V end was cut by 0 bases, the J end by 3 bases, with 12 bases between. The CDR3 nucleotides are TGTGCCAGCAGCTTAGAAACAGGGTCATTCTACGAGCAGTACTTC. Amino acids: CASSLETGSFYEQYF.

This clone was detected a few times. The V call is TRBV6-5, the J call TRBJ1-1, with a weak D call TRBD1 (5 bases). CDR3 size: 13 residues. V was shortened by 6 bases and J by 3 bases, with 11 bases between the two germline ends. The germline gives CDR1 MNHEY, CDR2 SVGAGI. The CDR3 nucleotides are TGTGCCAGCAGCGGGTGGGGGGACACTGAAGCTTTCTTT. Its protein is CASSGWGDTEAFF.

This chain links TRBV27 with TRBJ1-4; 7 positions agree with TRBD1. CDR3 length equals 15 residues. CDR1 is MNHEY and CDR2 is SMNVEV in the germline V gene (reference sequence). V lost 5 bases and J lost 10; bases outside the gene matches: 13. In nucleotides, the CDR3 is TGTGCCAGCAGTCCTTGGACAGGTTCGGATGGAAAACTGTTTTTT. Its translation is CASSPWTGSDGKLFF.

The chain couples TRBV10-3 to TRBJ2-3; 7 bases map to TRBD2. The junction had 5 bases not matched to a gene; V was cut back by 9 bases and J by 2 bases. The CDR3 loop spans 13 amino acids. CDR1 ENHRY and CDR2 SYGVKD come from the germline V gene. CDR3 region: CAIAGDNTDTQYF. CDR3 coding DNA: TGTGCCATTGCGGGAGACAACACAGATACGCAGTATTTT.